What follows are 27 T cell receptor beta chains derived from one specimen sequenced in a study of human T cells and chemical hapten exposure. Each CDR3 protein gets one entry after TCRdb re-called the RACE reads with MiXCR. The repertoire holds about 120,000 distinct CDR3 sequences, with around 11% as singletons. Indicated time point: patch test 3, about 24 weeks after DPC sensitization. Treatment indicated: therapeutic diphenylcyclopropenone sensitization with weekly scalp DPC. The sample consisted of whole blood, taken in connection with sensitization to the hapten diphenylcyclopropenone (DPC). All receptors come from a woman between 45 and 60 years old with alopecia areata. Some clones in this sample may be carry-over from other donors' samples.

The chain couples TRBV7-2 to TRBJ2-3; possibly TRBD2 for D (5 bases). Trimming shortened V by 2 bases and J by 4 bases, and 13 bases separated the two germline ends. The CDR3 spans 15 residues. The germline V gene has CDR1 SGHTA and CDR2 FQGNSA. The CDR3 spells CASSLMPAAADTQYF. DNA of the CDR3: TGTGCCAGCAGCTTAATGCCAGCGGCCGCAGATACGCAGTATTTT.

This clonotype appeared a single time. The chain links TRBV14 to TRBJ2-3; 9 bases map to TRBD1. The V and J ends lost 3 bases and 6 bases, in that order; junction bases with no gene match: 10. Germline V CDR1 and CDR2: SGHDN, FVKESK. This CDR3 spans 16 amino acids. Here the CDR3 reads CASSQWGQGGMDTQYF. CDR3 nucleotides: TGTGCCAGCAGCCAGTGGGGACAGGGCGGTATGGATACGCAGTATTTT.

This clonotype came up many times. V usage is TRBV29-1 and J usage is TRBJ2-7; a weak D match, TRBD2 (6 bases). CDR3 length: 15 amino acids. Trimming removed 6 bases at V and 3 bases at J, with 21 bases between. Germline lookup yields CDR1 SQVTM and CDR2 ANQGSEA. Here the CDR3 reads CSVARTGEPDYEQYF. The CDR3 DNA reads TGCAGCGTCGCCAGGACGGGGGAACCCGACTACGAGCAGTACTTC.

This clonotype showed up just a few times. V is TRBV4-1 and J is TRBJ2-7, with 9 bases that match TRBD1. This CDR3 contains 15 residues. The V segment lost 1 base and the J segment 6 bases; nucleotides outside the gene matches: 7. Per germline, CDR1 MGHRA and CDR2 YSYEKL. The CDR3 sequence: CASSQVGDRDREQYF. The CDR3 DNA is TGCGCCAGCAGCCAAGTCGGGGACAGGGATCGCGAGCAGTACTTC.

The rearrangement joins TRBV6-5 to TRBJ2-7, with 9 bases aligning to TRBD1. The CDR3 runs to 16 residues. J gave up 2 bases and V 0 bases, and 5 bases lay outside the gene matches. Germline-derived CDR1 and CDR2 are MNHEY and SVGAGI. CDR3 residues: CASSYSAGTGPYEQYF. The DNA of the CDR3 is TGTGCCAGCAGTTACTCGGCCGGGACAGGGCCCTACGAGCAGTACTTC.

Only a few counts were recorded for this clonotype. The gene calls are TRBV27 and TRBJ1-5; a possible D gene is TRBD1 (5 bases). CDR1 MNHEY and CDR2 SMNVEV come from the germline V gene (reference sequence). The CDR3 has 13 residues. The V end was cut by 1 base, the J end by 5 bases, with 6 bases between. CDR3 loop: CASSLWGDQPQHF. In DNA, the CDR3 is TGTGCCAGCAGTTTATGGGGGGATCAGCCCCAGCATTTT.

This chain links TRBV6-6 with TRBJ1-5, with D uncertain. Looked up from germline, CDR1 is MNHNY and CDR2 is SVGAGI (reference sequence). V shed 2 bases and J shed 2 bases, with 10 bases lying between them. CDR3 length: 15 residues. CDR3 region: CASSYARPRNQPQHF. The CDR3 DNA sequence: TGTGCCAGCAGTTACGCCAGGCCCCGCAATCAGCCCCAGCATTTT.

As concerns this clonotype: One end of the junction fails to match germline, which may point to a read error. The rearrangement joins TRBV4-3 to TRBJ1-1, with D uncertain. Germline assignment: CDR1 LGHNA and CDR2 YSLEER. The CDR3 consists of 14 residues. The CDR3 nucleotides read TGTGCCAGCAGCCAAGATGCACGGAACACTGAAGCTTTCTTT. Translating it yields CASSQDARNTEAFF.

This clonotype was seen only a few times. The CDR3 here is CSATGGTYEQYF. CDR3 sequence (DNA): TGCAGCGCGACAGGGGGCACCTACGAGCAGTACTTC. The chain links TRBV29-1 to TRBJ2-7; 10 positions match TRBD1. Germline V gene data show CDR1 as SQVTM and CDR2 as ANQGSEA. J lost 2 bases, V lost 7 bases, and 2 bases had no gene match. The CDR3 spans 12 residues.

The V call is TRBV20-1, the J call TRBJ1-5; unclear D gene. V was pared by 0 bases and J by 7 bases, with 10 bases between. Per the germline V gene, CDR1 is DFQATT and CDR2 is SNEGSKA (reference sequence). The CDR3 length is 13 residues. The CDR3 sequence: CSARDGGRQPQHF. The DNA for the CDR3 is TGCAGTGCTAGAGATGGTGGGCGACAGCCCCAGCATTTT.

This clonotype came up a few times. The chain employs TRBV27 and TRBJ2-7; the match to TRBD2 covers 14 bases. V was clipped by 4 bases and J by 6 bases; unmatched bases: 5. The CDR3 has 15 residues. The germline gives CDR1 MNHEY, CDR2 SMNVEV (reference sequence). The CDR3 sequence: CASSWGTSGSVEQYF. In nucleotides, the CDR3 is TGTGCCAGCAGTTGGGGGACTAGCGGGAGCGTCGAGCAGTACTTC.

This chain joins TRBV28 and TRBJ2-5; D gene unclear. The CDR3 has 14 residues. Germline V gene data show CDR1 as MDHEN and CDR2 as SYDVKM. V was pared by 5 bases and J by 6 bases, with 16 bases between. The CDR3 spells CASSPTEALKTQYF. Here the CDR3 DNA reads TGTGCCAGCAGTCCCACCGAGGCTCTGAAGACCCAGTACTTC.

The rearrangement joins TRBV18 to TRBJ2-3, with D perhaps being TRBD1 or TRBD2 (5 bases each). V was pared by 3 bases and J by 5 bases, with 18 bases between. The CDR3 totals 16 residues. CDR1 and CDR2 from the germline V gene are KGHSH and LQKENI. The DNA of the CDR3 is TGTGCCAGCTCACCGCTGGGACCTCGTAGAGGAGATACGCAGTATTTT. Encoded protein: CASSPLGPRRGDTQYF.

The CDR3, as DNA: TGTGCCAGCAGCCTATCCGCGACTAGCAATCAGCCCCAGCATTTT. This gives the protein CASSLSATSNQPQHF. J is TRBJ1-5 and V is TRBV7-2; no reliable D call. This CDR3 contains 15 residues. Deletions cut 5 bases from V and 0 bases from J, with 11 bases between. The germline gives CDR1 SGHTA, CDR2 FQGNSA.

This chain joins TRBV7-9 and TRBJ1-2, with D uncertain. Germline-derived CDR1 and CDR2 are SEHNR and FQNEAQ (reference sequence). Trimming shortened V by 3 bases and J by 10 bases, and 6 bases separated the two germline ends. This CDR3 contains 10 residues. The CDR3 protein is CASSFKAYTF. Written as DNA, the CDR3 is TGTGCCAGCAGCTTCAAAGCCTACACCTTC.

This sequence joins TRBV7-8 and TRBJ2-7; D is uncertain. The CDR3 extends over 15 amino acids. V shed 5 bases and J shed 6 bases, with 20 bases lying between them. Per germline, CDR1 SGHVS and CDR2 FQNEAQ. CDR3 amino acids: CASSASDKCTFEQYF. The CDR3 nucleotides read TGTGCCAGCAGCGCCTCCGACAAGTGTACGTTCGAGCAGTACTTC.

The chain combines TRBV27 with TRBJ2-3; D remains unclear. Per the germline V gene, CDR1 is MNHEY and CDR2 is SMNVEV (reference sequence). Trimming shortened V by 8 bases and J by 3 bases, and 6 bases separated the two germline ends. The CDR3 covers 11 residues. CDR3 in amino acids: CASAQTDTQYF. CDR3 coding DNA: TGTGCCAGCGCCCAGACAGATACGCAGTATTTT.

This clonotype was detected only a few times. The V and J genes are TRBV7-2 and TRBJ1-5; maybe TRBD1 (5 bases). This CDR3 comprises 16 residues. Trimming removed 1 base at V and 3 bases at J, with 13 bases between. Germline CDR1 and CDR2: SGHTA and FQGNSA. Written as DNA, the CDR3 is TGTGCCAGCAGCTTAGATTGGGGACGTGTCAATCAGCCCCAGCATTTT. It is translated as CASSLDWGRVNQPQHF.

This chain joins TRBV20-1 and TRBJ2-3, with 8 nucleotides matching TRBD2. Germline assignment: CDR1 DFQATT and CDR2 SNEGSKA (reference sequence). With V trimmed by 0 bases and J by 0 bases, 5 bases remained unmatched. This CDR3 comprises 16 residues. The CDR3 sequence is CSARDGGGTSTDTQYF. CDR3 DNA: TGCAGTGCTAGAGATGGCGGGGGGACTAGCACAGATACGCAGTATTTT.

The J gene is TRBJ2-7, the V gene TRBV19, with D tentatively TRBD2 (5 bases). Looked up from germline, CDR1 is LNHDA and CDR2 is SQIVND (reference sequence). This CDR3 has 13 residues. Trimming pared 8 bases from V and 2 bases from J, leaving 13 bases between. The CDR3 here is CASSRGKTYEQYF. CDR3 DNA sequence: TGTGCCAGTTCTCGGGGAAAGACCTACGAGCAGTACTTC.

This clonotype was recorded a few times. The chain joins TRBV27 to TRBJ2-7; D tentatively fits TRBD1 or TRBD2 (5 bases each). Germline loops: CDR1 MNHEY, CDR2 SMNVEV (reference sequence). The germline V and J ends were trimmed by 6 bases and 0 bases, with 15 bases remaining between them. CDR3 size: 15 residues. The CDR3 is CASSPSGTSSYEQYF. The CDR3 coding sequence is TGTGCCAGCAGCCCATCTGGGACGAGCTCCTACGAGCAGTACTTC.

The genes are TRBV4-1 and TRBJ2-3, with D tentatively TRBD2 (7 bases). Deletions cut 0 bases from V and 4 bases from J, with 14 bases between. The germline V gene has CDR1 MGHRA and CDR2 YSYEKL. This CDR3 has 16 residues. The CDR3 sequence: CASSQEGGGVADTQYF. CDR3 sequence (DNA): TGCGCCAGCAGCCAAGAGGGAGGGGGAGTCGCAGATACGCAGTATTTT.

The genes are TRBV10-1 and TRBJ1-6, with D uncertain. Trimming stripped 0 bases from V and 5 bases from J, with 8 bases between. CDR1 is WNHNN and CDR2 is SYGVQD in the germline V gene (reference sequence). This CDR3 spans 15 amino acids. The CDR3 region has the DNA TGCGCCAGCAGTGAGTCCGGTTCACATAATTCACCCCTCCACTTT. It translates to CASSESGSHNSPLHF.

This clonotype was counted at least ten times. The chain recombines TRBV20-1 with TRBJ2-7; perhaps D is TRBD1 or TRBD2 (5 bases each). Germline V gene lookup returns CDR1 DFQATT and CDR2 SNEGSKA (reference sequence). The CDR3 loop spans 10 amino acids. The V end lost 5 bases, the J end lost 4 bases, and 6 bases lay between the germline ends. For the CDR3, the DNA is TGCAGTGCTGGGGGTTACGAGCAGTACTTC. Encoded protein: CSAGGYEQYF.

CDR3: CASSFGSLRTDTQYF. The CDR3 region has the DNA TGCGCCAGCAGCTTCGGCAGCCTTCGGACAGATACGCAGTATTTT. This chain joins TRBV5-1 and TRBJ2-3; D is undetermined. The CDR3 sequence is 15 residues long. CDR1 SGHRS and CDR2 YFSETQ come from the germline V gene. V dropped 2 bases and J dropped 3 bases, with 13 bases sitting between them.

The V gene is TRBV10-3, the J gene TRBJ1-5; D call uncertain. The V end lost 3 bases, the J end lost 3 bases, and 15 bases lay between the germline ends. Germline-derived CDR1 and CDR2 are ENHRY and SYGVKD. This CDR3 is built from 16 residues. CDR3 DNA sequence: TGTGCCATCAGTGACCCCGGGCAGGCCGACAATCAGCCCCAGCATTTT. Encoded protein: CAISDPGQADNQPQHF.

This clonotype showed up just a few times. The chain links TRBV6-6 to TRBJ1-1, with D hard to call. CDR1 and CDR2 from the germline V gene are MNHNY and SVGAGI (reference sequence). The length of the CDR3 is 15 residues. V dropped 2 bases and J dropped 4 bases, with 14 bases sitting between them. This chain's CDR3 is CASSYRASAGTEAFF. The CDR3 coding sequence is TGTGCCAGCAGTTACCGGGCCTCAGCGGGCACTGAAGCTTTCTTT.